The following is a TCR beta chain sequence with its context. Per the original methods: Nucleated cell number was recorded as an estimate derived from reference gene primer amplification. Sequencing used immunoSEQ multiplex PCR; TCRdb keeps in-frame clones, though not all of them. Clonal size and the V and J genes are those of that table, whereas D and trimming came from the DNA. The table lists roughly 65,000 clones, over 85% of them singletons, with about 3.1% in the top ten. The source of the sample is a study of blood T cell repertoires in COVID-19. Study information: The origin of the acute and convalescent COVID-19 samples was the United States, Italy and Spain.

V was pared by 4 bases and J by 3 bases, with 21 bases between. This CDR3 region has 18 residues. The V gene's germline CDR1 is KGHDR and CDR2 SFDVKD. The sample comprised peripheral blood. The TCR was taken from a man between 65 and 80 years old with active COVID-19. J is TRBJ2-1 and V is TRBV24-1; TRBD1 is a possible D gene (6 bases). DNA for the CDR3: TGTGCCACCAGTGACTCCGGCCCGACAGGATCGGGCTACAATGAGCAGTTCTTC. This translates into CATSDSGPTGSGYNEQFF.